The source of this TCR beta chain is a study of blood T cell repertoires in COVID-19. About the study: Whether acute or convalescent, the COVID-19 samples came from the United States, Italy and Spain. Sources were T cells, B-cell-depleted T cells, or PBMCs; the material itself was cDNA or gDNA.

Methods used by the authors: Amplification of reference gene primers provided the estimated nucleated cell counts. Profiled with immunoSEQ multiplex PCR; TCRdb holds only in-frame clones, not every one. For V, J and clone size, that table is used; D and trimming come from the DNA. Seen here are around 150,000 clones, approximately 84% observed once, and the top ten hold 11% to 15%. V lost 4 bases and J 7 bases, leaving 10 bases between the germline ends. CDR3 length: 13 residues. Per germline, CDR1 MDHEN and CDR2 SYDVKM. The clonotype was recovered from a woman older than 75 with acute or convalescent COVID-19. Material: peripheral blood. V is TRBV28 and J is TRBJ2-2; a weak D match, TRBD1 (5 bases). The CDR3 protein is CASSSQGYGELFF. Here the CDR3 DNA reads TGTGCCAGCAGTTCCCAGGGATACGGGGAGCTGTTTTTT.